These 14 T cell receptor beta chains share one sample of origin, sequenced in a study of cytomegalovirus exposure and HLA in healthy donors. The PCR employed 60 Vbeta primers together with 13 Jbeta primers. This table comes from immunoSEQ multiplex PCR, and its TCRdb copy is limited to in-frame clones, with some not included. The sample holds approximately 150,000 clones; less than 85% are singletons and the top ten take 4.8%. Material: PBMCs. The receptors here all came from a man between 18 and 35 years old in good health and CMV-seronegative.

As DNA, the CDR3 is TGTGCCTGGAGTTACGGGAGCCAAAAGGGGCAGTTCTTC. This encodes CAWSYGSQKGQFF. The chain links TRBV30 to TRBJ2-1; a weak D match, TRBD2 (6 bases). The ends were cut back, 2 bases at V and 12 bases at J, with 17 bases in the middle. CDR1 is GTSNPN and CDR2 is SVGIG in the germline V gene (reference sequence). This CDR3 region has 13 residues.

This clone has just a few counts. The chain employs TRBV10-2 and TRBJ1-1; D is ambiguous. The length of the CDR3 is 11 residues. Trimming removed 4 bases from V and 9 bases from J, with 9 bases in between. Germline CDR1 and CDR2: WSHSY and SAAADI. The DNA for the CDR3 is TGCGCCAGCAGTGTTTTAGAACAAGCTTTCTTT. This sequence encodes CASSVLEQAFF.

V gene TRBV6-5 combines with J gene TRBJ2-1; 8 nucleotides match TRBD2. The CDR3 has 16 amino acids. Germline CDR1 is MNHEY and CDR2 is SVGAGI. V lost 4 bases to trimming and J lost 10 bases; unmatched junction nucleotides: 15. The CDR3 DNA reads TGTGCCAGCAGTTCGGGAGGGGCGGGGGTCCCATCGGAGCAGTTCTTC. It codes for CASSSGGAGVPSEQFF.

This chain uses TRBV18 with TRBJ2-3; D unresolved. Between the trimmed V and J ends, which lost 3 bases and 2 bases, there was a span of 12 bases. Germline V CDR1 and CDR2: KGHSH, LQKENI. The CDR3 spans 15 residues. The CDR3 is CASSPVMEPTDTQYF. The CDR3 bases are TGTGCCAGCTCACCGGTGATGGAGCCCACAGATACGCAGTATTTT.

This clone was observed a single time. The rearrangement joins TRBV5-6 to TRBJ2-4; D possibly corresponds to TRBD1 (6 bases). Trimming took 3 bases from V and 0 from J, leaving 13 bases between them. The CDR3 contains 16 residues. Germline values: CDR1 SGHDT, CDR2 YYEEEE. The CDR3 sequence is CASSYRDLLAKNIQYF. Here the CDR3 DNA reads TGTGCCAGCAGCTACAGGGATCTCCTAGCCAAAAACATTCAGTACTTC. Variable domain in full (rest from reference TRBV5-6 and TRBJ2-4): DAGVTQSPTHLIKTRGQQVTLRCSPKSGHDTVSWYQQALGQGPQFIFQYYEEEERQRGNFPDRFSGHQFPNYSSELNVNALLLGDSALYLCASSYRDLLAKNIQYFGAGTRLSVL.

The chain combines TRBV4-3 with TRBJ1-2; perhaps TRBD1 as D (6 bases). CDR1 and CDR2 (germline): LGHNA, YSLEER. Trimming took 0 bases from V and 4 from J, leaving 15 bases between them. The CDR3 is 16 amino acids. The CDR3 nucleotides read TGCGCCAGCAGCCAAGACCCGGGACAAGGCGCCTATGGCTACACCTTC. Translation: CASSQDPGQGAYGYTF.

The chain uses TRBV5-1 and TRBJ2-2; TRBD2 matches 10 bases. Germline CDR1 reads SGHRS; CDR2 reads YFSETQ. The length of the CDR3 is 17 residues. The V segment lost 2 bases and the J segment 0 bases; nucleotides outside the gene matches: 4. The CDR3 reads CASSLAGGPPNTGELFF. The CDR3, as DNA: TGCGCCAGCAGCTTAGCGGGAGGGCCTCCGAACACCGGGGAGCTGTTTTTT.

V gene TRBV4-1 combines with J gene TRBJ1-2; 9 bases align to TRBD1. The CDR3 is made up of 16 amino acids. V was clipped by 0 bases and J by 3 bases; unmatched bases: 5. CDR1 and CDR2 (germline): MGHRA, YSYEKL. DNA of the CDR3: TGCGCCAGCAGCCAAGACAGGGACAGGGTCTACTATGGCTACACCTTC. It is translated as CASSQDRDRVYYGYTF.

The chain uses TRBV2 and TRBJ1-6, with D hard to call. This CDR3 region has 13 residues. CDR1 SNHLY and CDR2 FYNNEI come from the germline V gene. V lost 3 bases and J 8 bases, leaving 8 bases between the germline ends. CDR3 nucleotide sequence: TGTGCCAGCAGTGATCTGGAGGATTCACCCCTCCACTTT. Translated: CASSDLEDSPLHF.

This clone was counted once. The chain uses TRBV23-1 and TRBJ2-7; 9 bases agree with TRBD1. TRBV23-1 is designated an ORF whose function remains uncertain. The CDR3 sequence is 16 residues long. The J segment lost 0 bases and the V segment lost 1 base, leaving 4 bases of the junction unmatched. The CDR3 region is CASSQWPGQGSYEQYF. The DNA for the CDR3 is TGCGCCAGCAGTCAATGGCCGGGACAGGGCTCCTACGAGCAGTACTTC.

This clone occurred once. The chain carries TRBV27 and TRBJ2-1; tentatively, D is TRBD2 (5 bases). V was pared by 4 bases and J by 7 bases, with 11 bases between. This CDR3 is 13 amino acids long. The germline CDR1 and CDR2 sequences are MNHEY and SMNVEV (reference sequence). The CDR3 sequence is CASSSGMWNEQFF. The DNA of the CDR3 is TGTGCCAGCAGTTCGGGGATGTGGAATGAGCAGTTCTTC.

This clone was recorded a few times. This clone may be a read error of a much larger clone one base away. The chain employs TRBV4-2 and TRBJ1-4; perhaps TRBD1 as D (6 bases). V was pared by 0 bases and J by 10 bases, with 18 bases between. Germline V gene lookup returns CDR1 LGHNA and CDR2 YNFKEQ. The CDR3 is 16 amino acids. CDR3 sequence reads: CASSQEGNNRDGKLFF. The DNA for the CDR3 is TGTGCCAGCAGCCAAGAAGGGAATAACAGGGATGGAAAACTGTTTTTT.

The rearrangement joins TRBV7-2 to TRBJ2-1, with 10 bases fitting TRBD2. Germline V lookup: CDR1 SGHTA, CDR2 FQGNSA. Germline trimming cut 6 bases from V and 2 bases from J; bases unmatched to any gene: 7. This CDR3 has 16 amino acids. The CDR3 region has the DNA TGTGCCAGCAGTTCTTATACTAGCGGGGCCTACAATGAGCAGTTCTTC. Amino acids: CASSSYTSGAYNEQFF.

The chain employs TRBV9 and TRBJ1-1; D is unclear. Germline loops: CDR1 SGDLS, CDR2 YYNGEE. The CDR3 loop spans 16 amino acids. V dropped 1 base and J dropped 1 base, with 14 bases sitting between them. The CDR3 sequence: CASSVFGEVTNTEAFF. As DNA, the CDR3 is TGTGCCAGCAGCGTATTCGGGGAGGTGACGAACACTGAAGCTTTCTTT.